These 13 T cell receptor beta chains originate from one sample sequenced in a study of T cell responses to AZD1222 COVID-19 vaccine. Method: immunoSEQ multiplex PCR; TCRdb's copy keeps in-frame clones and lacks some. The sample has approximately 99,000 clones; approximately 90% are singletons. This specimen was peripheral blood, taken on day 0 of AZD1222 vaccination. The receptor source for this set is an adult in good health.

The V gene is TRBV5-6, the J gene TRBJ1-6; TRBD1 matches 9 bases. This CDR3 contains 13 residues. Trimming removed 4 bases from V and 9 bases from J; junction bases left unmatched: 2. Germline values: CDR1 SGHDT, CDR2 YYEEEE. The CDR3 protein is CASSGTGISPLHF. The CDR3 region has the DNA TGTGCCAGCAGCGGGACAGGGATTTCACCCCTCCACTTT.

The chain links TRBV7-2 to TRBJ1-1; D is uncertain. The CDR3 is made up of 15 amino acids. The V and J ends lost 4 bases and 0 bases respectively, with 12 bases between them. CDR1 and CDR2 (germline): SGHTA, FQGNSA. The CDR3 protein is CASSSQAILNTEAFF. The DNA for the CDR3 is TGTGCCAGCAGCTCCCAGGCCATCCTGAACACTGAAGCTTTCTTT.

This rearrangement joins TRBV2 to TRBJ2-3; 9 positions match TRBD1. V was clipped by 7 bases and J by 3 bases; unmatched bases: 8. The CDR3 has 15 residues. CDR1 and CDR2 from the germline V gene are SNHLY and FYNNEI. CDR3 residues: CASTGQGRLTDTQYF. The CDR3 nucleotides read TGTGCCAGCACGGGACAGGGCCGTTTGACAGATACGCAGTATTTT.

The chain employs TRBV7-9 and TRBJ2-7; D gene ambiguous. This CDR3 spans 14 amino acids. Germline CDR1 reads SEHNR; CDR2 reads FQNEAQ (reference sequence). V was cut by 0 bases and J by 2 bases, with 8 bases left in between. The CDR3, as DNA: TGTGCCAGCAGCTTAGCGGGCCAGCCCTACGAGCAGTACGTC. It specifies CASSLAGQPYEQYV.

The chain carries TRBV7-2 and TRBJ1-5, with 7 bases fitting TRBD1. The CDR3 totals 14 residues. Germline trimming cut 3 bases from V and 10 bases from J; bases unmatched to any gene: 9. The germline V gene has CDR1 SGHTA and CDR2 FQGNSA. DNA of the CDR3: TGTGCCAGCAGCTTTATGACAGGGTCCTATCCCCAGCATTTT. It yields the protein CASSFMTGSYPQHF.

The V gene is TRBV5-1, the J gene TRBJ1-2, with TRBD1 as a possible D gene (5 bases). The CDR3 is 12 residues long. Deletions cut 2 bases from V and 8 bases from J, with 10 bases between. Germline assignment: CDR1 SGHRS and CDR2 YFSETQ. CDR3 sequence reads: CASSFGAHGYTF. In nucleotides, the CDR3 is TGCGCCAGCAGCTTCGGGGCGCACGGCTACACCTTC.

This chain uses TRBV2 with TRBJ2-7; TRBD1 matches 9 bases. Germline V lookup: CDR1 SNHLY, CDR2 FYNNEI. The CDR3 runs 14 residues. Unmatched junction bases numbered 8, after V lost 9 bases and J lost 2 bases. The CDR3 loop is CASRSGTGPYEQYF. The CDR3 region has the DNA TGTGCCAGTCGATCCGGGACAGGGCCCTACGAGCAGTACTTC.

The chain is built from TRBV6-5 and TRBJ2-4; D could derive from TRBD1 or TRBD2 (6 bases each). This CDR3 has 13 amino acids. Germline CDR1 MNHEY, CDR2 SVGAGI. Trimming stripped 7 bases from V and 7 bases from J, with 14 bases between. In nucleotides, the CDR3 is TGTGCCAGCAAGGCGGGGCAGGGGAACATTCAGTACTTC. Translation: CASKAGQGNIQYF.

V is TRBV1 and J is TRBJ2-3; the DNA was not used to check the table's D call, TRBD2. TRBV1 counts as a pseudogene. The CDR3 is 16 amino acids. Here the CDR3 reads CTSSQGTSGRMDTQYF. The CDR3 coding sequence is TGCACCAGCAGCCAAGGGACTAGCGGGAGAATGGATACGCAGTATTTT.

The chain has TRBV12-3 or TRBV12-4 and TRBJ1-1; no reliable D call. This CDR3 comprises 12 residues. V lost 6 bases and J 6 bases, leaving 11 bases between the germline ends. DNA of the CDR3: TGTGCCAGCAGCCCGGACTGGTCTGAAGCTTTCTTT. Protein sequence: CASSPDWSEAFF.

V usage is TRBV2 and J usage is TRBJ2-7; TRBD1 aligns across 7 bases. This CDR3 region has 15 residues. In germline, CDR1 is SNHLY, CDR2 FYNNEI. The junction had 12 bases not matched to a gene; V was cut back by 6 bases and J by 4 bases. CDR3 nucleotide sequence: TGTGCCAGCAGGAAAACAGGGGTGGGATCTTACGAGCAGTACGTC. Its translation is CASRKTGVGSYEQYV.

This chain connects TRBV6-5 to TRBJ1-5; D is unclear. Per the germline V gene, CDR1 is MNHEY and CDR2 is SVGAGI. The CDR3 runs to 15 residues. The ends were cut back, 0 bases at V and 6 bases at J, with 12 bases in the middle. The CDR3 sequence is CASSYSGDWSQPQHF. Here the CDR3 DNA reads TGTGCCAGCAGTTACTCAGGAGACTGGAGTCAGCCCCAGCATTTT.

CDR3 nucleotides: TGTGCCAGCATAGGAGGGGGGCGAGGCACAGATACGCAGTATTTT. Its protein is CASIGGGRGTDTQYF. V and J are TRBV9 and TRBJ2-3, with D perhaps being TRBD1 or TRBD2 (6 bases each). Germline V gives CDR1 SGDLS, CDR2 YYNGEE. There are 15 residues in the CDR3. The V end was cut by 6 bases, the J end by 1 base, with 15 bases between.